The 3 T cell receptor beta chains below were found in one sample sequenced in a study of blood T cell repertoires in COVID-19 (dated by TCRdb to 2019 to 2021). The library was produced with the immunoSEQ multiplex PCR assay. TCRdb re-hosts the immuneACCESS table, in-frame sequences only. Its copies lack some clones; in the studies checked, an unresolved V gene accounts for under half of them, and the cause for the rest is not known. The table for this sample lists under 95,000 clones; roughly 90% of them were counted only once. The ten largest clones add up to around a sixth of the sample. The sequenced sample consisted of peripheral blood. The receptors stem from a woman at least 80 years old with acute or convalescent COVID-19.

CDR3 sequence: CASSLDTTGAHSPLHF. The CDR3 region has the DNA TGTGCCAGCAGCTTAGATACGACAGGGGCACATTCACCCCTCCACTTT. V and J are TRBV7-8 and TRBJ1-6, with 8 bases matching TRBD1. Per germline, CDR1 SGHVS and CDR2 FQNEAQ. J gave up 8 bases and V 1 base, and 7 bases lay outside the gene matches. This CDR3 region has 16 residues.

The genes are TRBV5-1 and TRBJ2-2; 9 bases match TRBD1. CDR1 is SGHRS and CDR2 is YFSETQ in the germline V gene. The CDR3 has 16 amino acids. With 3 bases clipped from V and 1 base from J, the junction kept 4 bases outside the gene matches. DNA for the CDR3: TGCGCCAGCAGCTCCTCGGACAGGGGGAACACCGGGGAGCTGTTTTTT. Encoded protein: CASSSSDRGNTGELFF.

The chain carries TRBV27 and TRBJ1-4; 8 bases map to TRBD1. The CDR3 has 14 amino acids. V dropped 5 bases and J dropped 8; count of bases not matched to a gene: 7. Germline V lookup: CDR1 MNHEY, CDR2 SMNVEV (reference sequence). The CDR3 sequence: CASSPTGVKEKLFF. CDR3 bases: TGTGCCAGCAGTCCGACAGGGGTAAAGGAAAAACTGTTTTTT.